Following are 15 T cell receptor beta chains from one sample sequenced in a study of blood T cell repertoires in COVID-19. TCRdb's table, derived via immunoSEQ multiplex PCR, lists solely in-frame clones and lacks some. The table shows tens of thousands of clones, with approximately 89% occurring only once. Sequencing input: peripheral blood. These receptors all come from a woman of 80 years or more with acute or convalescent COVID-19.

The chain carries TRBV6-4 and TRBJ1-6, with a weak D call TRBD1 (6 bases). The CDR3 length is 14 residues. Trimming pared 4 bases from V and 10 bases from J, leaving 14 bases between. Germline assignment: CDR1 MRHNA and CDR2 SNTAGT. The CDR3 bases are TGTGCCAGCAGTGTTATTGTAGGGGGATCACCCCTCCACTTT. Residues: CASSVIVGGSPLHF.

The rearrangement links TRBV25-1 to TRBJ2-3, with unresolved D. The CDR3 contains 13 residues. Per germline, CDR1 MGHDK and CDR2 SYGVNS. Trimming pared 1 base from V and 3 bases from J, leaving 5 bases between. CDR3 sequence: CASSEFGTDTQYF. The CDR3 DNA is TGTGCCAGCAGTGAATTCGGGACAGATACGCAGTATTTT. Using reference TRBV25-1 and TRBJ2-3 for the parts outside the CDR3, the full variable domain is EADIYQTPRYLVIGTGKKITLECSQTMGHDKMYWYQQDPGMELHLIHYSYGVNSTEKGDLSSESTVSRIRTEHFPLTLESARPSHTSQYLCASSEFGTDTQYFGPGTRLTVL.

The rearrangement uses TRBV5-1 and TRBJ2-2; the D is unclear. The CDR3 extends over 15 amino acids. Trimming pared 1 base from V and 1 base from J, leaving 8 bases between. Germline V lookup: CDR1 SGHRS, CDR2 YFSETQ. The CDR3 region is CASSLSQKNTGELFF. CDR3 in DNA: TGCGCCAGCAGCTTGTCCCAGAAGAACACCGGGGAGCTGTTTTTT.

V is TRBV9 and J is TRBJ1-3; D call uncertain. The CDR3 totals 18 residues. The germline CDR1 and CDR2 sequences are SGDLS and YYNGEE. The V gene lost 0 bases and the J gene lost 0 bases, with 16 bases spanning the gap. As DNA, the CDR3 is TGTGCCAGCAGCGTAGCAACACAAGACGGGTACTCTGGAAACACCATATATTTT. Its protein product is CASSVATQDGYSGNTIYF.

V gene TRBV28 combines with J gene TRBJ1-1; tentatively, D is TRBD1 (6 bases). This CDR3 comprises 14 residues. Germline V gene sequence: CDR1 MDHEN, CDR2 SYDVKM. The V and J ends lost 6 bases and 6 bases respectively, with 17 bases between them. The CDR3 region is CASRPPGPGAEAFF. Here the CDR3 DNA reads TGTGCCAGCAGGCCTCCGGGGCCAGGGGCTGAAGCTTTCTTT.

V is TRBV12-3 or TRBV12-4 and J is TRBJ1-5; D is undetermined. CDR3 length: 13 residues. V was cut by 5 bases and J by 7 bases, with 12 bases left in between. The CDR3 spells CASSPGGSQPQHF. CDR3 in DNA: TGTGCCAGCAGTCCTGGAGGTTCCCAGCCCCAGCATTTT.

This rearrangement joins TRBV19 to TRBJ1-1; 7 bases align to TRBD1. Germline CDR1 and CDR2: LNHDA and SQIVND (reference sequence). CDR3 size: 14 residues. The trim removed 6 bases at V and 7 bases at J, leaving 11 bases unmatched. CDR3 bases: TGTGCCAGTAGCGGACCACTCCGGGACAGTGAAGCTTTCTTT. Residues: CASSGPLRDSEAFF.

The table lists this clone with a count of one. The chain links TRBV4-2 to TRBJ1-3; D is perhaps TRBD1 (5 bases). The V gene's germline CDR1 is LGHNA and CDR2 YNFKEQ. V lost 3 bases, J lost 2 bases, and 11 bases lay in between. The CDR3 consists of 15 residues. In DNA form, the CDR3 reads TGTGCCAGCAGCCAGCCGACAGTTGCTGGAAACACCATATATTTT. Translation: CASSQPTVAGNTIYF.

The CDR3 DNA sequence: TGTGCCTGGAGCGGACAGGAAGCCACCCTCCACTTT. It yields the protein CAWSGQEATLHF. The chain joins TRBV30 to TRBJ1-6; TRBD1 matches 7 bases. CDR1 and CDR2 (germline): GTSNPN, SVGIG (reference sequence). Trimming took 3 bases from V and 14 from J; bases not matched to a gene: 7. The CDR3 runs 12 residues.

The rearrangement links TRBV10-1 to TRBJ2-5; TRBD2 aligns across 10 bases. CDR1 is WNHNN and CDR2 is SYGVQD in the germline V gene (reference sequence). The CDR3 contains 17 residues. The V segment lost 0 bases and the J segment 2 bases; nucleotides outside the gene matches: 6. Here the CDR3 DNA reads TGCGCCAGCAGTGAGTCGGTCTTAGCGGGGGGACAAGAGACCCAGTACTTC. This encodes CASSESVLAGGQETQYF.

The chain uses TRBV5-6 and TRBJ1-6; tentative D call: TRBD1 (6 bases). The CDR3 contains 12 residues. Germline CDR1 reads SGHDT; CDR2 reads YYEEEE. The V end lost 7 bases, the J end lost 6 bases, and 8 bases lay between the germline ends. CDR3 sequence: CASGGGNSPLHF. The CDR3 DNA sequence: TGTGCCAGCGGGGGCGGTAATTCACCCCTCCACTTT.

The gene calls are TRBV5-1 and TRBJ2-3, with D maybe TRBD1 (5 bases). Germline lookup yields CDR1 SGHRS and CDR2 YFSETQ. CDR3 length: 15 amino acids. Trimming removed 0 bases from V and 3 bases from J, with 11 bases in between. CDR3 region: CASSLGVRVTDTQYF. In nucleotides, the CDR3 is TGCGCCAGCAGCTTGGGGGTCAGGGTGACAGATACGCAGTATTTT. Supplemented by reference TRBV5-1 and TRBJ2-3, the full variable domain reads KAGVTQTPRYLIKTRGQQVTLSCSPISGHRSVSWYQQTPGQGLQFLFEYFSETQRNKGNFPGRFSGRQFSNSRSEMNVSTLELGDSALYLCASSLGVRVTDTQYFGPGTRLTVL.

In DNA form, the CDR3 reads TGTGCCAGCACCATAGGACTAGCGGGAAACAATGAGCAGTTCTTC. It translates to CASTIGLAGNNEQFF. The chain joins TRBV6-5 to TRBJ2-1; TRBD2 agrees at 12 bases. The CDR3 has 15 amino acids. The ends lost 7 bases at V and 5 bases at J; junction bases unmatched: 6. Germline V gives CDR1 MNHEY, CDR2 SVGAGI.

The V call is TRBV7-9, the J call TRBJ2-3; the match to TRBD2 covers 9 bases. With 2 bases clipped from V and 3 bases from J, the junction kept 6 bases outside the gene matches. This CDR3 has 16 residues. Looked up from germline, CDR1 is SEHNR and CDR2 is FQNEAQ (reference sequence). The CDR3 region is CASSLWAGGRTDTQYF. In DNA, the CDR3 is TGTGCCAGCAGCTTATGGGCGGGGGGGCGGACAGATACGCAGTATTTT.

This sequence joins TRBV29-1 and TRBJ1-1; D call uncertain. Between the trimmed V and J ends, which lost 4 bases and 5 bases, there was a span of 8 bases. This CDR3 spans 11 amino acids. Germline V gene lookup returns CDR1 SQVTM and CDR2 ANQGSEA. The CDR3 coding sequence is TGCAGCGTTGCATCTCGGACTGAAGCTTTCTTT. It encodes CSVASRTEAFF.